Below are 27 T cell receptor beta chains sequenced from a single sample in a study of cytomegalovirus exposure and HLA in healthy donors. The PCR made use of 60 Vbeta and 13 Jbeta primers. Repertoires were generated with immunoSEQ multiplex PCR, while TCRdb's copy carries only in-frame clones and drops some. The sample has about 100,000 clones, 70% to 85% seen once. Sequencing used PBMCs. The source is a woman aged 18-29 years in good health and CMV-seronegative.

This clone was counted a single time. J is TRBJ2-1 and V is TRBV4-1, with 7 nucleotides matching TRBD1. This CDR3 comprises 15 residues. Unmatched junction bases numbered 3, after V lost 2 bases and J lost 2 bases. From germline, CDR1 is MGHRA and CDR2 YSYEKL. CDR3 sequence reads: CASSQQGTAYNEQFF. The DNA for the CDR3 is TGCGCCAGCAGCCAACAGGGGACAGCCTACAATGAGCAGTTCTTC.

This clone was counted a single time. V and J are TRBV5-1 and TRBJ1-5, with D perhaps matching TRBD1 (6 bases). The germline gives CDR1 SGHRS, CDR2 YFSETQ. The CDR3 consists of 13 residues. Trimming shortened V by 4 bases and J by 5 bases, and 10 bases separated the two germline ends. The CDR3: CASSRDTDQPQHF. CDR3 nucleotide sequence: TGCGCCAGCAGCCGGGACACGGATCAGCCCCAGCATTTT.

J is TRBJ1-1 and V is TRBV4-1; perhaps TRBD1 as D (5 bases). Trimming stripped 1 base from V and 0 bases from J, with 12 bases between. The CDR3 has 16 residues. Germline assignment: CDR1 MGHRA and CDR2 YSYEKL. The CDR3 DNA reads as TGCGCCAGCAGCCAAGGGGGACTAACTGTGAACACTGAAGCTTTCTTT. Amino acids: CASSQGGLTVNTEAFF.

The V gene is TRBV7-9, the J gene TRBJ2-5, with unresolved D. CDR3 size: 15 residues. With 7 bases removed from V and 3 bases from J, the gap between germline ends came to 18 bases. Germline CDR1 and CDR2: SEHNR and FQNEAQ (reference sequence). CDR3 loop: CASTPLRENEETQYF. The CDR3 DNA reads TGTGCCAGCACCCCCTTAAGAGAGAATGAAGAGACCCAGTACTTC.

J is TRBJ1-3 and V is TRBV25-1, with TRBD1 matching 7 bases. With V trimmed by 4 bases and J by 7 bases, 4 bases remained unmatched. Germline CDR1 is MGHDK and CDR2 is SYGVNS. The CDR3 consists of 13 residues. Written as DNA, the CDR3 is TGTGCCAGCAGTGTCACAGGGGCGAACACCATATATTTT. Protein product: CASSVTGANTIYF.

The chain employs TRBV7-2 and TRBJ2-1, with 8 positions matching TRBD2. Germline V lookup: CDR1 SGHTA, CDR2 FQGNSA. J lost 6 bases, V lost 6 bases, and 13 bases had no gene match. This CDR3 region has 16 residues. In DNA form, the CDR3 reads TGTGCCAGCAGTTTATCCGGGACTAGAGGGGCCAATGAGCAGTTCTTC. Translation gives CASSLSGTRGANEQFF.

In the case of this clone: Sequence at one end of the junction differs from germline and may be a read error. The chain recombines TRBV5-6 with TRBJ2-2; 8 bases align to TRBD2. This CDR3 is built from 14 residues. Germline V gives CDR1 SGHDT, CDR2 YYEEEE. The CDR3 nucleotides are TGTGCCAGCAGACTAGCGGAAGTTACCGGGGGGCTGTTTTTT. Its protein product is CASRLAEVTGGLFF.

The chain carries TRBV29-1 and TRBJ1-1; tentative D call: TRBD1 (6 bases). The germline CDR1 and CDR2 sequences are SQVTM and ANQGSEA. CDR3 size: 14 residues. V dropped 5 bases and J dropped 1 base, with 14 bases sitting between them. CDR3 amino acids: CSVRGDKRNTEAFF. The CDR3 coding sequence is TGCAGCGTTAGAGGGGACAAGCGGAACACTGAAGCTTTCTTT.

The chain joins TRBV19 to TRBJ1-5, with D possibly being TRBD1 (5 bases). Trimming removed 7 bases at V and 9 bases at J, with 19 bases between. Germline lookup yields CDR1 LNHDA and CDR2 SQIVND (reference sequence). This CDR3 region has 14 residues. The CDR3 sequence is CASTIRGQGWPQHF. The CDR3 nucleotides read TGTGCCAGTACCATCCGTGGGCAGGGTTGGCCCCAGCATTTT. Using reference TRBV19 and TRBJ1-5 for the parts outside the CDR3, the full variable domain is DGGITQSPKYLFRKEGQNVTLSCEQNLNHDAMYWYRQDPGQGLRLIYYSQIVNDFQKGDIAEGYSVSREKKESFPLTVTSAQKNPTAFYLCASTIRGQGWPQHFGDGTRLSIL.

This clone was seen only once. The J gene is TRBJ2-5, the V gene TRBV9; maybe TRBD2 (5 bases). V lost 4 bases and J 3 bases, leaving 16 bases between the germline ends. Germline CDR1 SGDLS, CDR2 YYNGEE. The CDR3 is made up of 15 amino acids. CDR3 in amino acids: CASSSGRSREETQYF. As DNA, the CDR3 is TGTGCCAGCAGCTCCGGCCGATCGCGGGAAGAGACCCAGTACTTC.

The chain couples TRBV7-2 to TRBJ1-1; D is perhaps TRBD1 (6 bases). The V end lost 3 bases, the J end lost 4 bases, and 15 bases lay between the germline ends. The CDR3 is 15 residues long. Germline lookup yields CDR1 SGHTA and CDR2 FQGNSA. The CDR3 bases are TGTGCCAGCAGCTTCCATCAAATCAGGGGCACTGAAGCTTTCTTT. It codes for CASSFHQIRGTEAFF.

This clone occurred a few times. The V gene is TRBV7-3, the J gene TRBJ2-1; 10 positions match TRBD2. CDR1 and CDR2 from the germline V gene are SGHTA and FQGTGA. CDR3 length: 14 residues. With 0 bases clipped from V and 9 bases from J, the junction kept 2 bases outside the gene matches. The CDR3 here is CASSLTLAGAEQFF. The CDR3 region has the DNA TGTGCCAGCAGCTTAACTCTAGCGGGAGCTGAGCAGTTCTTC.

The chain joins TRBV30 to TRBJ2-2, with 7 bases identical to TRBD2. The CDR3 covers 15 residues. CDR1 and CDR2 from the germline V gene are GTSNPN and SVGIG (reference sequence). V shed 2 bases and J 3 bases; nucleotides not matched to a gene: 6. The CDR3, as DNA: TGTGCCTGGAGTATGCGGGAGTACTACACCGGGGAGCTGTTTTTT. The encoded protein is CAWSMREYYTGELFF.

The rearrangement links TRBV11-2 to TRBJ2-7; D perhaps matches TRBD2 (6 bases). Germline values: CDR1 SGHAT, CDR2 FQNNGV. The CDR3 covers 12 residues. Trimming shortened V by 5 bases and J by 3 bases, and 8 bases separated the two germline ends. Here the CDR3 reads CASSPTSYEQYF. CDR3 bases: TGTGCCAGCAGCCCGACTAGCTACGAGCAGTACTTC.

This rearrangement joins TRBV6-5 to TRBJ1-5; D possibly corresponds to TRBD1 (5 bases). Trimming stripped 6 bases from V and 9 bases from J, with 18 bases between. The CDR3 covers 14 residues. Germline V gene sequence: CDR1 MNHEY, CDR2 SVGAGI. The CDR3 sequence is CASSGRGGEGPQHF. The CDR3 bases are TGTGCCAGCAGCGGTCGGGGAGGGGAAGGGCCCCAGCATTTT.

A few counts support this clone. The rearrangement uses TRBV19 and TRBJ2-3; D is perhaps TRBD1 (5 bases). Germline loops: CDR1 LNHDA, CDR2 SQIVND (reference sequence). The CDR3 has 12 amino acids. Trimming removed 5 bases from V and 13 bases from J, with 16 bases in between. The chain's CDR3 is CASSPAGAVKYF. The CDR3 DNA reads TGTGCCAGTAGTCCAGCTGGGGCCGTCAAGTATTTT.

The chain combines TRBV30 with TRBJ1-1; 7 nucleotides agree with TRBD1. Germline loops: CDR1 GTSNPN, CDR2 SVGIG (reference sequence). The V gene end was trimmed by 3 bases and the J gene end by 3 bases; junction bases not matched to a gene: 4. The CDR3 extends over 13 amino acids. The CDR3 reads CAWRDRMDTEAFF. The CDR3 DNA follows: TGTGCCTGGAGGGACAGGATGGACACTGAAGCTTTCTTT.

The chain is built from TRBV7-2 and TRBJ2-7; the match to TRBD1 covers 7 bases. The CDR3 sequence is 15 residues long. Germline V gene lookup returns CDR1 SGHTA and CDR2 FQGNSA. V lost 6 bases and J lost 3; bases outside the gene matches: 11. The CDR3 DNA reads TGTGCCAGCAGAAAAGGTGAAGGGGGCGGCTACGAGCAGTACTTC. Its protein product is CASRKGEGGGYEQYF.

This chain uses TRBV27 with TRBJ2-6; possible D gene TRBD1, 5 bases. Trimming stripped 3 bases from V and 3 bases from J, with 15 bases between. Germline assignment: CDR1 MNHEY and CDR2 SMNVEV (reference sequence). The length of the CDR3 is 17 residues. CDR3 sequence: CASSFSGINFGANVLTF. CDR3 nucleotides: TGTGCCAGCAGTTTCTCAGGGATAAACTTTGGGGCCAACGTCCTGACTTTC.

The chain carries TRBV7-2 and TRBJ2-1; TRBD1 aligns across 10 bases. CDR1 is SGHTA and CDR2 is FQGNSA in the germline V gene. The CDR3 covers 15 residues. The V gene end was trimmed by 4 bases and the J gene end by 6 bases; junction bases not matched to a gene: 6. In nucleotides, the CDR3 is TGTGCCAGCAGCTCGCGACAGGGGGCCGGCAATGAGCAGTTCTTC. Its protein is CASSSRQGAGNEQFF.

In this sample, this clone turned up a few times. The V and J genes are TRBV10-1 and TRBJ1-4, with a possible D match to TRBD1 (6 bases). V shed 8 bases and J shed 6 bases, with 13 bases lying between them. Germline CDR1 reads WNHNN; CDR2 reads SYGVQD (reference sequence). This CDR3 contains 13 residues. The CDR3 reads CASLNRDYEKLFF. The CDR3 DNA reads as TGCGCCAGCTTAAACAGGGATTATGAAAAACTGTTTTTT.

The chain has TRBV7-6 and TRBJ2-7; D possibly corresponds to TRBD1 (6 bases). Deletions cut 2 bases from V and 4 bases from J, with 15 bases between. Germline V gives CDR1 SGHVS, CDR2 FNYEAQ. The CDR3 extends over 15 amino acids. The CDR3, as DNA: TGTGCCAGCAGCTTATCTCCGGGACAAGTTTACGAGCAGTACTTC. Translated: CASSLSPGQVYEQYF.

On this clone itself: A junction boundary mismatches the germline segment, possibly from a read error. The chain couples TRBV7-7 to TRBJ2-5; 11 bases align to TRBD1. Per the germline V gene, CDR1 is SSHAT and CDR2 is FNYEAQ (reference sequence). The CDR3 spans 15 residues. In DNA, the CDR3 is TGTGCTAGCAGCCAATGGACAGGGGGCAGAGAGACCCAGTACTTC. Residues: CASSQWTGGRETQYF.

The chain uses TRBV27 and TRBJ2-1, with D perhaps TRBD1 (6 bases). Looked up from germline, CDR1 is MNHEY and CDR2 is SMNVEV (reference sequence). V was cut by 3 bases and J by 1 base, with 10 bases left in between. This CDR3 is 15 amino acids long. The CDR3 coding sequence is TGTGCCAGCAGTTTCGGGCAGGGGTCCTACAATGAGCAGTTCTTC. Its protein is CASSFGQGSYNEQFF.

The chain joins TRBV10-3 to TRBJ2-1; TRBD2 matches 8 bases. V shed 3 bases, J shed 6 bases, and the junction held 7 bases outside the gene matches. The CDR3 is made up of 15 amino acids. Germline CDR1 is ENHRY and CDR2 is SYGVKD. The CDR3, as DNA: TGTGCCATCAGTGAACCCGGGACTAGTACCAATGAGCAGTTCTTC. It is translated as CAISEPGTSTNEQFF.

The gene calls are TRBV4-3 and TRBJ1-6; no clear D. The CDR3 has 16 residues. Germline-derived CDR1 and CDR2 are LGHNA and YSLEER. V was cut by 4 bases and J by 12 bases, with 22 bases left in between. CDR3 protein: CASSRFGGNEVEPLHF. The CDR3 bases are TGCGCCAGCAGCCGCTTTGGAGGGAACGAGGTAGAACCCCTCCACTTT.

This clone has more than one count but fewer than ten. CDR3 protein: CASSPGGLGNTIYF. The CDR3 DNA reads as TGTGCCAGCTCACCGGGGGGACTCGGAAACACCATATATTTT. The genes are TRBV18 and TRBJ1-3; maybe TRBD1 (5 bases). The CDR3 is 14 amino acids. Germline assignment: CDR1 KGHSH and CDR2 LQKENI. Deletions cut 3 bases from V and 4 bases from J, with 10 bases between.